This T cell receptor (beta chain) was captured by sequencing in a study of blood T cells in healthy people across ages. This clonotype showed up just a few times. Its target is unknown. Study results and caveats: Expanded clonotype shifts may have been confounded, as the donors had an unknown CMV status.

Between the trimmed V and J ends, which lost 2 bases and 2 bases, there was a span of 13 bases. In germline, CDR1 is MDHEN, CDR2 SYDVKM. The CDR3 covers 15 residues. Primers used in a second PCR of roughly 6 to 11 cycles were a sample-barcoded 5' primer and a J-beta primer mix. All samples gave at least 2.5 million CDR3-containing paired-end reads. TCRdb recomputed calls from the 5' RACE reads with MiXCR, one row per CDR3 protein. This sample has about 800,000 distinct CDR3 sequences, with less than 60% found just once. Donors were systemically healthy Caucasian individuals from Russia aged about 6 to 95 years. Isolation recovered at least 6.5 million PBMCs from every sample.

The sample comprised blood. This chain links TRBV28 with TRBJ2-7, with D possibly matching TRBD2 (6 bases). The TCR was taken from a man aged 80 or over in good health. CDR3 protein: CASSLLGLKAYEQYF. CDR3 coding DNA: TGTGCCAGCAGTTTACTGGGACTCAAAGCCTACGAGCAGTACTTC. The entire variable domain, with the rest obtained from reference TRBV28 and TRBJ2-7, is as follows: DVKVTQSSRYLVKRTGEKVFLECVQDMDHENMFWYRQDPGLGLRLIYFSYDVKMKEKGDIPEGYSVSREKKERFSLILESASTNQTSMYLCASSLLGLKAYEQYFGPGTRLTVT.